The clone carrying this T cell receptor (beta chain) was seen ten or more times. The sample belongs to a study of read filtering for tumor transcriptome and immune sequencing. From roughly 390 ng of RNA, a library with molecular barcoded alpha/delta and beta/gamma adaptors was made. TCRdb independently ran MiXCR on the reads; one entry per CDR3 protein. This table holds 130,000 or so distinct CDR3 sequences, roughly 13% found once. The material sequenced was a population of CD138-negative cells sorted from bone marrow. This clonotype originated in a donor at least 40 years old with multiple myeloma.

Here the CDR3 reads CASSQDAIRWPRHLSYGYTF. The DNA of the CDR3 is TGTGCCAGCAGCCAAGATGCGATAAGATGGCCCAGGCACCTAAGCTATGGCTACACCTTC. The chain links TRBV14 to TRBJ1-2; no clear D. This CDR3 region has 20 residues. The ends were cut back, 0 bases at V and 4 bases at J, with 27 bases in the middle. Germline-derived CDR1 and CDR2 are SGHDN and FVKESK. The complete variable domain, with remaining parts taken from reference TRBV14 and TRBJ1-2, reads EAGVTQFPSHSVIEKGQTVTLRCDPISGHDNLYWYRRVMGKEIKFLLHFVKESKQDESGMPNNRFLAERTGGTYSTLKVQPAELEDSGVYFCASSQDAIRWPRHLSYGYTFGSGTRLTVV.